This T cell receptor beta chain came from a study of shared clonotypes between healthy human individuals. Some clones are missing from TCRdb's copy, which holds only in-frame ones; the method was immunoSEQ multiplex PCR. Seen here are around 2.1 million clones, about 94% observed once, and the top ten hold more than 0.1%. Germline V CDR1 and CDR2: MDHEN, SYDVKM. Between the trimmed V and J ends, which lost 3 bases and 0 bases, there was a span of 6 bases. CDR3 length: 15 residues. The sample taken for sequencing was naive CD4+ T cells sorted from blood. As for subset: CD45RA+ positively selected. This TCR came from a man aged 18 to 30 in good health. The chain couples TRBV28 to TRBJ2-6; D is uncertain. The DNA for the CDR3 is TGTGCCAGCAGTTTCGAAGGCTCTGGGGCCAACGTCCTGACTTTC. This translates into CASSFEGSGANVLTF.